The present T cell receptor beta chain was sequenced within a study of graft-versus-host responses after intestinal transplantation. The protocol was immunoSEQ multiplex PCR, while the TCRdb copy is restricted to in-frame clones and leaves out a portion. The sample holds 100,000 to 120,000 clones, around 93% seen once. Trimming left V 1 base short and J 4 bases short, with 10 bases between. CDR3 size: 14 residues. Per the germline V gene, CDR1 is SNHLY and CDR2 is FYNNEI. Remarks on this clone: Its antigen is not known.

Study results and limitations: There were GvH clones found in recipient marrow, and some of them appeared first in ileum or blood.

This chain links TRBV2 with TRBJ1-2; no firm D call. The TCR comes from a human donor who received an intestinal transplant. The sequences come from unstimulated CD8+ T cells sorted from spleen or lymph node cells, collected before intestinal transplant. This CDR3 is CASSEDGPSYGYTF. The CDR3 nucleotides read TGTGCCAGCAGTGAAGATGGGCCCAGCTATGGCTACACCTTC.